This is a list of T cell receptor beta chains from one sample in a study of T cell responses to AZD1222 COVID-19 vaccine. Produced via immunoSEQ multiplex PCR; TCRdb's table is partial and in-frame only. The data hold 120,000 or so clones, with less than 90% observed a single time. This sample comprised peripheral blood, obtained on day 0 of AZD1222 vaccination. Receptor source: an adult in good health. Both conserved end residues are part of each CDR3. A D gene is named only where the DNA matches it firmly. Size tells how often a clone was seen (once, few, many) or the class of an expanded clone, and some rows leave it out.

V	size	D	J	CDR3	DNA
TRBV11-3	-	TRBD2	TRBJ2-1	CASSLGWTSRNEQFF	TGTGCCAGCAGCTTAGGGTGGACTAGCCGGAATGAGCAGTTCTTC
TRBV3-1/TRBV3-2	-	-	TRBJ1-1	CASSRAAEAFF	TGTGCCAGCAGTCGGGCCGCTGAAGCTTTCTTT
TRBV5-1	once	-	TRBJ1-1	CASSLEQNTEAFF	TGCGCCAGCAGCTTGGAACAGAACACTGAAGCTTTCTTT
TRBV10-3	-	-	TRBJ1-1	CAIRDEGYTEAFF	TGTGCCATCAGGGACGAGGGGTACACTGAAGCTTTCTTT
TRBV5-1	-	-	TRBJ1-4	CASSLGPSRSTNEKLFF	TGCGCCAGCAGCTTGGGCCCAAGTAGGTCAACTAATGAAAAACTGTTTTTT
TRBV5-1	-	-	TRBJ2-3	CASSPVRGSTDTQYF	TGCGCCAGCAGCCCAGTAAGGGGGAGCACAGATACGCAGTATTTT
TRBV27	-	-	TRBJ2-7	CASSPRPTHEQYF	TGTGCCAGCAGTCCGCGACCAACCCACGAGCAGTACTTC
TRBV7-2	once	TRBD1	TRBJ1-2	CASSGRQGGYGYTF	TGTGCCAGCAGCGGCCGACAGGGAGGCTATGGCTACACCTTC
TRBV19	-	-	TRBJ1-2	CASSTYPEYGYTF	TGTGCCAGTAGTACCTATCCGGAATATGGCTACACCTTC
TRBV5-1	-	TRBD1	TRBJ1-2	CASSSGQGDYGYTF	TGCGCCAGCAGCTCGGGACAGGGTGACTATGGCTACACCTTC
TRBV5-1	-	TRBD2	TRBJ2-5	CASSQRTSDFPETQYF	TGCGCCAGCAGCCAAAGGACTAGCGACTTCCCTGAGACCCAGTACTTC
TRBV4-1	-	-	TRBJ1-2	CASSQSVLGNYGYTF	TGCGCCAGCAGCCAATCGGTGTTGGGTAACTATGGCTACACCTTC
TRBV5-1	-	TRBD1	TRBJ1-6	CASYEPGTGNSPLHF	TGCGCCAGCTACGAGCCCGGGACAGGGAATTCACCCCTCCACTTT
TRBV9	few	-	TRBJ2-1	CASSGPGGNEQFF	TGTGCCAGCAGCGGCCCCGGGGGCAATGAGCAGTTCTTC
TRBV19	few	-	TRBJ1-2	CASSIYSEHYGYTF	TGTGCCAGTAGTATATATTCAGAGCACTATGGCTACACCTTC
TRBV7-9	once	-	TRBJ2-1	CASSLVGAGSHNEQFF	TGTGCCAGCAGCTTAGTGGGGGCGGGGAGCCACAATGAGCAGTTCTTC
TRBV19	-	TRBD2	TRBJ2-1	CASSILAGGLIEQFF	TGTGCCAGTAGTATTCTAGCGGGAGGGCTTATTGAGCAGTTCTTC
TRBV2	-	-	TRBJ2-1	CASSDRDLSYNEQFF	TGTGCCAGCAGTGATCGGGACCTCTCCTACAATGAGCAGTTCTTC
TRBV6-5	-	TRBD1	TRBJ1-2	CASSYGDRGRFGYTF	TGTGCCAGCAGTTACGGGGACAGGGGGCGCTTTGGCTACACCTTC
TRBV27	-	-	TRBJ2-7	CASQRTNRGSSSYEQYF	TGTGCCAGCCAACGGACTAACAGGGGCTCTAGCTCCTACGAGCAGTACTTC
TRBV15	-	TRBD1	TRBJ2-7	CATSGLMTGYYEQYF	TGTGCCACCAGCGGACTTATGACAGGGTACTACGAGCAGTACTTC
TRBV27	-	-	TRBJ2-7	CASSLVGTGYEQYF	TGTGCCAGCAGTTTAGTCGGGACTGGCTACGAGCAGTACTTC
TRBV6-1	-	-	TRBJ1-2	CASSDRGDYYGYTF	TGTGCCAGCAGTGATAGGGGCGATTACTATGGCTACACCTTC
TRBV24-1	once	TRBD1	TRBJ1-5	CATSDPTGFNQPQHF	TGTGCCACCAGTGATCCGACAGGGTTCAATCAGCCCCAGCATTTT
TRBV24-1	-	-	TRBJ1-2	CATSDSTGLGYTF	TGTGCCACCAGTGATTCAACAGGATTGGGCTACACCTTC
TRBV3-1/TRBV3-2	once	-	TRBJ1-2	CASSQSTNYGYTF	TGTGCCAGCAGCCAATCAACTAACTATGGCTACACCTTC
TRBV28	-	-	TRBJ2-2	CASSFQYTGELFF	TGTGCCAGCAGTTTTCAGTACACCGGGGAGCTGTTTTTT
TRBV7-9	-	-	TRBJ2-7	CASSSTTGGEYEQYF	TGTGCCAGCAGCTCCACAACAGGGGGGGAATACGAGCAGTACTTC
TRBV25-1	-	TRBD2	TRBJ2-5	CASSESRGGQETQYF	TGTGCCAGCAGTGAATCGCGGGGGGGGCAAGAGACCCAGTACTTC
TRBV11-3	once	-	TRBJ2-3	CASSPGGVGTDTQYF	TGTGCCAGCAGCCCTGGCGGGGTGGGCACAGATACGCAGTATTTT
TRBV7-2	-	-	TRBJ1-3	CASTRSVGNTIYF	TGTGCCAGCACCCGGTCTGTCGGAAACACCATATATTTT
TRBV12-5	-	-	TRBJ1-2	CASGLSWAGGYTF	TGTGCTAGTGGTTTGAGTTGGGCGGGGGGCTACACCTTC
TRBV6-1	once	TRBD2	TRBJ2-7	CASSEDQGGPYEQYF	TGTGCCAGCAGTGAAGACCAGGGAGGGCCCTACGAGCAGTACTTC
TRBV7-6	few	-	TRBJ1-6	CASSLPNSPLHF	TGTGCCAGCAGCTTACCAAATTCACCCCTCCACTTT
TRBV21-1	-	-	TRBJ1-4	CASSKAVGPNEKLFF	TGTGCCAGCAGCAAAGCAGTGGGTCCGAATGAAAAACTGTTTTTT
TRBV27	-	-	TRBJ2-7	CASSRGQEQYF	TGTGCCAGCAGCCGTGGACAGGAGCAGTACTTC
TRBV18	-	-	TRBJ1-1	CASSYQGNTEAFF	TGTGCCAGCTCATACCAGGGGAACACTGAAGCTTTCTTT